Sequencing of this TCR beta chain was carried out in a study of shared clonotypes between healthy human individuals. For this clone: Its antigen is unidentified.

Study conclusions and caveats: A generally larger estimated richness was seen in naive subsets than in memory subsets.

Under the authors' procedure: ImmunoSEQ gave junction-only sequences without quality scores, so filtering differed. Repertoires were generated with immunoSEQ multiplex PCR, while TCRdb's copy carries only in-frame clones and drops some. The DNA was the basis for D and trimming; V, J and clone size are from that table. The repertoire includes over 1.5 million clones, around 98% of them detected once, and 0.4% to 0.45% sits in the top ten. V gave up 3 bases and J gave up 2 bases; unmatched junction bases: 13. Germline V gives CDR1 SGHNT, CDR2 YYREEE (reference sequence). The CDR3 totals 18 residues. The TCR originated in a man between 25 and 39 years old in good health. The V call is TRBV5-4, the J call TRBJ2-1, with 8 bases lining up with TRBD2. Source material: naive CD4+ T cells sorted from blood. Subset given: CD45RA+ positively selected. The CDR3 region is CASSSLGLREATYNEQFF. The CDR3 DNA follows: TGTGCCAGCAGCTCGCTAGGGCTGCGGGAGGCCACCTACAATGAGCAGTTCTTC.